The source of this T cell receptor (beta chain) is a study of cytomegalovirus exposure and HLA in healthy donors (dated by TCRdb to 2016 to 2017). Context from the whole study: The roughly 650 repertoires of the first cohort and the 120 validation repertoires were produced on the same platform, according to a later analysis. The study was designed to test whether signatures of past pathogen exposure could be identified by cataloging public T cell receptors. Besides the first cohort of around 700 subjects, a separate validation cohort made up of 120 different subjects was used. High-throughput TCR immunosequencing, statistical association of individual TCRs with disease status, and machine learning were combined to predict cytomegalovirus infection status.

Preparation of the library involved the immunoSEQ multiplex PCR assay. As for how the authors treated the data: A statistical classification framework was built for diagnosing cytomegalovirus status from the catalog of TCR beta chain sequences. Sourced from immuneACCESS, this table was stored by TCRdb with only in-frame sequences that have V and J called. A share of the clones is absent; for the studies checked, an unresolved V gene accounts for under half, and the remainder has no known explanation. The DNA was the basis for D and trimming; V, J and clone size are from that table. This sample holds about 160,000 clones; about 90% were observed only once. Around 5% of the sample rests with the top ten. The donors were included in the validation cohort of 120 subjects, a group kept apart from the approximately 700-subject first cohort. Remarks on this clone: Its antigen has not been determined. No per-base quality is available; no much larger clone lies one base away.

General findings and caveats noted by the study authors: In the study, some 180 TCR beta chains were listed as associated with cytomegalovirus. A later analysis had no HLA typing for the validation cohort, so co-occurrence there was scored across all 130 or so repertoires. It was suggested by the authors that the approach could potentially be generalized to other disease states and immunological phenotypes. In both the original and validation cohorts, the classifier was reported to diagnose cytomegalovirus status with high specificity and sensitivity. In a later analysis, TCRs clustered in the first cohort were found to also tend to co-occur in the roughly 130 validation repertoires, with 90% to 95% of cluster scores above 0. In vitro tests confirmed that a few of the cytomegalovirus-associated TCR beta chains recognize cytomegalovirus antigens. Most TCR sequences were seen in very few donors, while some public TCRs were found in many individuals.

In the germline V gene (reference sequence), CDR1 corresponds to SEHNR and CDR2 to FQNEAQ. The junction shows trimming of 5 bases on V and 5 bases on J, plus 6 bases between the germline ends. The CDR3 starts with the cysteine, ends with the phenylalanine, and has 12 residues. The DNA shown is the 36-base CDR3, in frame from base 1. The chain is made from TRBV7-9 and TRBJ1-4; the D gene identity is not certain. Sequences were obtained from PBMCs. The clonotype comes from a woman between 25 and 40 years old in good health and CMV-seronegative. CDR3 loop: CASSPANEKLFF. The DNA sequence follows: TGTGCCAGCAGCCCCGCCAATGAAAAACTGTTTTTT.